This entry concerns a single TCR beta chain. Antigen specificity is unknown. The data derive from a study of beta chain features in type 1 diabetes. Study observations and caveats: Among patients with Type 1 diabetes, TCRB CDR3s were moderately but significantly shorter in every one of the four CD4+ subsets.

Every isolated RNA sample was fully reverse transcribed, so sequencing captured expressed TCRB transcripts. The data were produced by immunoSEQ multiplex PCR, yet TCRdb's version contains in-frame clones alone and is incomplete. The sample consists of some 52,000 clones, under 55% of them appearing once. This receptor was identified in a man aged 25 to 40 with type 1 diabetes. Sequenced: Tregs from blood.

The chain's CDR3 is CASSLGLVLSSYEQYF. DNA of the CDR3: TGTGCCAGCAGCTTGGGACTAGTCTTGAGCTCCTACGAGCAGTACTTC. This chain joins TRBV7-8 and TRBJ2-7, with 8 bases lining up with TRBD2. Per the germline V gene, CDR1 is SGHVS and CDR2 is FQNEAQ. The junction had 7 bases not matched to a gene; V was cut back by 3 bases and J by 0 bases. CDR3 length: 16 residues.